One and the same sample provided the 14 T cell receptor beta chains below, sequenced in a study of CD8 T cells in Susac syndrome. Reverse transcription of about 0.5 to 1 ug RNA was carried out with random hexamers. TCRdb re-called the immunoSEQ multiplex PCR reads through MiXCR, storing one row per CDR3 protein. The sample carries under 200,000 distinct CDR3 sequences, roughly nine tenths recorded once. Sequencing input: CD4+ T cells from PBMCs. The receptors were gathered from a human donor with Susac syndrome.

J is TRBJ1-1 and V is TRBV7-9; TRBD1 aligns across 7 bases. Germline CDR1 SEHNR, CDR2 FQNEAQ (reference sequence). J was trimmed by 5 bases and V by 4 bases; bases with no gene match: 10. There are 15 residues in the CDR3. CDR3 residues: CASSSQGGGGTEAFF. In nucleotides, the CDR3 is TGTGCCAGCAGCTCGCAGGGAGGGGGCGGGACTGAAGCTTTCTTT.

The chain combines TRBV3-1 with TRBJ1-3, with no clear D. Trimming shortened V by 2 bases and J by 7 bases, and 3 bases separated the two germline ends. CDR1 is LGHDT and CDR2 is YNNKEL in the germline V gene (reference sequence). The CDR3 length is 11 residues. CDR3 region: CASSQPNTIYF. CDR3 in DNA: TGTGCCAGCAGCCAACCGAACACCATATATTTT.

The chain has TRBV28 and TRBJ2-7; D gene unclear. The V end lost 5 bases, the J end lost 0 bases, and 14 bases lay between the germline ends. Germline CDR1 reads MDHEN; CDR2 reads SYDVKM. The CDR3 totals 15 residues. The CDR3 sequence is CASSNPGITSYEQYF. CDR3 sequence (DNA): TGTGCCAGCAGTAACCCGGGCATAACCTCCTACGAGCAGTACTTC.

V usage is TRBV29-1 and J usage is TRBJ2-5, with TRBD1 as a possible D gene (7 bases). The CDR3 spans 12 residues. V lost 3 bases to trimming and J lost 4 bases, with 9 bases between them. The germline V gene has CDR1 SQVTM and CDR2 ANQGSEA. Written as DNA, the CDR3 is TGCAGCGTTGACAGGGGGGCAGAGACCCAGTACTTC. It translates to CSVDRGAETQYF.

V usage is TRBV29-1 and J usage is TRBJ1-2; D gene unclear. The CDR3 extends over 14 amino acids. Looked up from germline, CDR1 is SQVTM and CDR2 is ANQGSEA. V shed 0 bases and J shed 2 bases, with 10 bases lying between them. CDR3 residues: CSVEDLRQNYGYTF. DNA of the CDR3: TGCAGCGTTGAAGATTTGCGTCAGAACTATGGCTACACCTTC. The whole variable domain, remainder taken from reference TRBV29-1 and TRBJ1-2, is SAVISQKPSRDICQRGTSLTIQCQVDSQVTMMFWYRQQPGQSLTLIATANQGSEATYESGFVIDKFPISRPNLTFSTLTVSNMSPEDSSIYLCSVEDLRQNYGYTFGSGTRLTVV.

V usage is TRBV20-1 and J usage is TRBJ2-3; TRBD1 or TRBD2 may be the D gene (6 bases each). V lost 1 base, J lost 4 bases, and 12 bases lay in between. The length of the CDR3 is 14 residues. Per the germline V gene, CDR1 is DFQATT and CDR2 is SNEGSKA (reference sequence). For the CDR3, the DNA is TGCAGTGCTAGAGTATACGGGGGCGCAGATACGCAGTATTTT. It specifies CSARVYGGADTQYF.

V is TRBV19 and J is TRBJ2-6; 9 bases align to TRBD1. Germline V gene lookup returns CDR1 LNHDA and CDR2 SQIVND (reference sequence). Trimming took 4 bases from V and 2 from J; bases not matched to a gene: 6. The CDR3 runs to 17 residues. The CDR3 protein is CASSTGTGRAGANVLTF. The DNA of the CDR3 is TGTGCCAGTAGTACCGGGACAGGGCGAGCTGGGGCCAACGTCCTGACTTTC.

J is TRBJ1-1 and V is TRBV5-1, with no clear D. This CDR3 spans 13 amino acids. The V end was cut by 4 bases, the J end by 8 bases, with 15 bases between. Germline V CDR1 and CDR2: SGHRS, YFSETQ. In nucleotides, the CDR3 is TGCGCCAGCAGCCAGGACCCTCAAGGGGAAGCTTTCTTT. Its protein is CASSQDPQGEAFF.

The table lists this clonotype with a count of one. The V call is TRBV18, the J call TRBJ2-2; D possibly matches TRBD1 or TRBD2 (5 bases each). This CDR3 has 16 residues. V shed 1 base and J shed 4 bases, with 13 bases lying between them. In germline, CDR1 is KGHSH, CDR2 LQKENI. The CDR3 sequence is CASSPQGPASTGELFF. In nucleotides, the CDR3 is TGTGCCAGCTCACCACAGGGACCTGCGTCCACCGGGGAGCTGTTTTTT.

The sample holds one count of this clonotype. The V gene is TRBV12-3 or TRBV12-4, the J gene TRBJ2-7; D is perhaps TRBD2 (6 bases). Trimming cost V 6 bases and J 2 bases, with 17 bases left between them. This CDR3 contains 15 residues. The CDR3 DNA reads TGTGCCAGCAGCCTACGGCTAGCGCAGACCTACGAGCAGTACTTC. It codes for CASSLRLAQTYEQYF.

The CDR3 loop reads CATSDNGRSETQYF. For the CDR3, the DNA is TGTGCCACCAGTGACAACGGACGCTCGGAGACCCAGTACTTC. The chain recombines TRBV24-1 with TRBJ2-5; D not certain. Germline assignment: CDR1 KGHDR and CDR2 SFDVKD. V gave up 4 bases and J gave up 5 bases, with 13 bases separating them. This CDR3 is 14 amino acids long.

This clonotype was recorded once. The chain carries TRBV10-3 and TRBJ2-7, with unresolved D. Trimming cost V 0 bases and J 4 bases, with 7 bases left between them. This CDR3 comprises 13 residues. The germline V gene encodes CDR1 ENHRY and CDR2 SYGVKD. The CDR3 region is CAISESFTYEQYF. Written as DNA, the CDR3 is TGTGCCATCAGTGAGTCCTTTACTTACGAGCAGTACTTC.

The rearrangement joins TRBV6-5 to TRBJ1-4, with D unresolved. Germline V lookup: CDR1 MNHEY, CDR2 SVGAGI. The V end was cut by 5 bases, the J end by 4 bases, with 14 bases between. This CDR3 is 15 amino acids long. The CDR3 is CASSPKHKYNEKLFF. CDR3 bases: TGTGCCAGCAGTCCGAAACACAAGTATAATGAAAAACTGTTTTTT.

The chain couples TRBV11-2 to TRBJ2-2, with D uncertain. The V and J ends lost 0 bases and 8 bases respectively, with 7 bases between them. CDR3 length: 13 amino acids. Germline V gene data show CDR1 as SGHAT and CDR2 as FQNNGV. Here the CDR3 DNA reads TGTGCCAGCAGCTTAGACAGAGTTGGGGAGCTGTTTTTT. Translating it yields CASSLDRVGELFF.